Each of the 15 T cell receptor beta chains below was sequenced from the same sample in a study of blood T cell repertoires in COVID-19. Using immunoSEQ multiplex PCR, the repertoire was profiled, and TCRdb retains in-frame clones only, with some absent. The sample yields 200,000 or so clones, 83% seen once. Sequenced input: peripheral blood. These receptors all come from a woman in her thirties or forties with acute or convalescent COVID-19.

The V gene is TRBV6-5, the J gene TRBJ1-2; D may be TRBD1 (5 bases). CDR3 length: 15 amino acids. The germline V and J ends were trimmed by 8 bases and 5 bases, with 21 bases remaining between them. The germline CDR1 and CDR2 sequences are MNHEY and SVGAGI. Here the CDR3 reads CASRPGVISSYGYTF. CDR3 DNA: TGTGCCAGCCGCCCGGGGGTTATCTCCTCATATGGCTACACCTTC.

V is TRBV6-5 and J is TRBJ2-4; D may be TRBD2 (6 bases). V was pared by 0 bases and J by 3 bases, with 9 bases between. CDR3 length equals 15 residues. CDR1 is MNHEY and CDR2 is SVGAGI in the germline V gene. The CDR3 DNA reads TGTGCCAGCAGTTACTCGGGAGGTGGCAAAAACATTCAGTACTTC. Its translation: CASSYSGGGKNIQYF.

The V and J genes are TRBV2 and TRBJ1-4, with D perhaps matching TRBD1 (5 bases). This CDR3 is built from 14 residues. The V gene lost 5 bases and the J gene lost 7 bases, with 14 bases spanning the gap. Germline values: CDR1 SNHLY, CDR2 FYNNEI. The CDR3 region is CASSPEIGGEKLFF. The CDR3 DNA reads TGTGCCAGCAGTCCGGAAATCGGGGGTGAAAAACTGTTTTTT. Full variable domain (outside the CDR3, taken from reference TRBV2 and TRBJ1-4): EPEVTQTPSHQVTQMGQEVILRCVPISNHLYFYWYRQILGQKVEFLVSFYNNEISEKSEIFDDQFSVERPDGSNFTLKIRSTKLEDSAMYFCASSPEIGGEKLFFGSGTQLSVL.

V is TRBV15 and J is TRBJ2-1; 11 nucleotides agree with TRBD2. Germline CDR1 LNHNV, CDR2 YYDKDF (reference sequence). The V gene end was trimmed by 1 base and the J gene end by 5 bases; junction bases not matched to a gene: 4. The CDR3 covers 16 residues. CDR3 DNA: TGTGCCACCAGCAGAGTACTAGCGGGGGAGAACAATGAGCAGTTCTTC. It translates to CATSRVLAGENNEQFF.

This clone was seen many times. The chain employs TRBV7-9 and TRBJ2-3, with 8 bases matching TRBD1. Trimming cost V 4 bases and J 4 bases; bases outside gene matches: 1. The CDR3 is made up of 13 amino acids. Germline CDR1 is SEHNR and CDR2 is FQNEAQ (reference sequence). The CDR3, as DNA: TGTGCCAGCAGCTCCAGGGGGCCAGATACGCAGTATTTT. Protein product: CASSSRGPDTQYF.

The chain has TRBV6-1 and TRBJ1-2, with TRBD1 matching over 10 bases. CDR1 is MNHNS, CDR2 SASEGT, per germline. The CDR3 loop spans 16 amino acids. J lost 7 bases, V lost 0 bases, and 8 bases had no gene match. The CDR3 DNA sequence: TGTGCCAGCAGTGAAGCGACCGGGGACAGGGGCCCTGGCTACACCTTC. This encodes CASSEATGDRGPGYTF.

The CDR3 nucleotides read TGTGCCAGCAGCCTTGCACAGGAGCAGTTCTTC. Protein: CASSLAQEQFF. The chain has TRBV3-1 (or the pseudogene TRBV3-2) and TRBJ2-1, with no clear D. Germline values: CDR1 LGHDT, CDR2 YNNKEL (reference sequence). Deletions cut 4 bases from V and 10 bases from J, with 8 bases between. The CDR3 covers 11 residues.

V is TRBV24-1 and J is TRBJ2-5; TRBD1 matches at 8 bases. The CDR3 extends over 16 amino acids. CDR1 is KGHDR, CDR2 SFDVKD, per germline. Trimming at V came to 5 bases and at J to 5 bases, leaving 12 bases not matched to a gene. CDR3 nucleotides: TGTGCCACCAGTGCTCTCGGACAGGGCCGAGATGAGACCCAGTACTTC. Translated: CATSALGQGRDETQYF.

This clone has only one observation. CDR3 coding DNA: TGTGCCAGCAGCCCCCTTTGGAGCTCCTACAATGAGCAGTTCTTC. Encoded protein: CASSPLWSSYNEQFF. The gene calls are TRBV3-1 (or the pseudogene TRBV3-2) and TRBJ2-1; D unresolved. Per the germline V gene, CDR1 is LGHDT and CDR2 is YNNKEL (reference sequence). This CDR3 is 15 amino acids long. The V and J ends lost 4 bases and 0 bases respectively, with 10 bases between them.

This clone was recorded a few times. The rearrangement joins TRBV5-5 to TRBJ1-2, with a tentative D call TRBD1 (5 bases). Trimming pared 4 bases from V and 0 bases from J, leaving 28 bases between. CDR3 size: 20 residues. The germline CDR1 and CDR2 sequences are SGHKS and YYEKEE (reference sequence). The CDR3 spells CASSLGYRRGLDPTNYGYTF. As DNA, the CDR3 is TGTGCCAGCAGCCTGGGATATAGGAGGGGCCTCGACCCAACTAACTATGGCTACACCTTC.

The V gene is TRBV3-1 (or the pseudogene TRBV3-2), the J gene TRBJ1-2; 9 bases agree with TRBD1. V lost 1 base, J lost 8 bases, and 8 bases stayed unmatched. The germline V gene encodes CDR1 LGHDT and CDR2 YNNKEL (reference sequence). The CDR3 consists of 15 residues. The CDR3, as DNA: TGTGCCAGCAGCCAAGCGACACAGGGGGCGAGGGGCTACACCTTC. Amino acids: CASSQATQGARGYTF.

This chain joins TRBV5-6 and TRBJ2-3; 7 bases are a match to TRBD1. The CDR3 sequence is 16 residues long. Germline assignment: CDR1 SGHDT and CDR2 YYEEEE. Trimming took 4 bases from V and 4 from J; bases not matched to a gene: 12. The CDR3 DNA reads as TGTGCCAGCAGCCCCGAAAAACAGGGGTCTCCAGATACGCAGTATTTT. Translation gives CASSPEKQGSPDTQYF.

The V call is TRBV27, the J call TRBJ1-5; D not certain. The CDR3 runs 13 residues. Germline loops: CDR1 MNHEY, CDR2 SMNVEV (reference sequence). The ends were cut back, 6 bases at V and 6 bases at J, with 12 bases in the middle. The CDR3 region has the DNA TGTGCCAGCAGCCGGGGTTTTTTTCAGCCCCAGCATTTT. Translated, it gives CASSRGFFQPQHF.

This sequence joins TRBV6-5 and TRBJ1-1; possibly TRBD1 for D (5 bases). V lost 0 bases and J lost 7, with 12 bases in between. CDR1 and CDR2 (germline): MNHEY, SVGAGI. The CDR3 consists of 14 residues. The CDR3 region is CASSYSAGRGEAFF. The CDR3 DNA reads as TGTGCCAGCAGTTACTCGGCAGGGCGGGGTGAAGCTTTCTTT.

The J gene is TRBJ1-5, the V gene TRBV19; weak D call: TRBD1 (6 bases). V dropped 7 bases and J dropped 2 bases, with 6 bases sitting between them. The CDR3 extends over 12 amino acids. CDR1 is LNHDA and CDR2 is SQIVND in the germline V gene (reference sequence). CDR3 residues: CASKGGNQPQHF. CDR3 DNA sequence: TGTGCCAGTAAGGGGGGCAATCAGCCCCAGCATTTT.